Each of the 22 T cell receptor beta chains below was sequenced from the same sample in a study of molecular identifiers for immune sequencing clone quantification. TCRdb processed the PCR reads anew with MiXCR; each CDR3 protein has one entry. Of about 320,000 distinct CDR3 sequences listed, around a fifth are singletons. The sequenced material came from naive CD8+ T cells from blood, with Jurkat cell RNA spiked in. Documented subset: FACS-sorted CD8+CD4-CCR7+CD45RA+ naive T cells. The receptors were sampled from a human donor in good health. Some libraries in this study had Jurkat cell RNA spiked in.

The CDR3 DNA follows: TGTGCCTGGCTTTGGGGGGGGGGCACTGAAGCTTTCTTT. Its translation is CAWLWGGGTEAFF. The chain combines TRBV30 with TRBJ1-1, with D perhaps matching TRBD1 (5 bases). CDR3 length: 13 residues. V lost 5 bases to trimming and J lost 4 bases, with 14 bases between them. The germline CDR1 and CDR2 sequences are GTSNPN and SVGIG (reference sequence).

This clonotype was counted ten times or more. V is TRBV12-3 or TRBV12-4 and J is TRBJ1-5; 9 nucleotides match TRBD1. V dropped 9 bases and J dropped 4; count of bases not matched to a gene: 1. This CDR3 comprises 12 residues. The CDR3 DNA sequence: TGTGCCAGTGGACAGGGGAATCAGCCCCAGCATTTT. Protein: CASGQGNQPQHF.

The genes are TRBV27 and TRBJ2-7; D not certain. The V gene lost 5 bases and the J gene lost 2 bases, with 13 bases spanning the gap. There are 14 residues in the CDR3. Germline CDR1 is MNHEY and CDR2 is SMNVEV (reference sequence). This chain's CDR3 is CASSDLQKTYEQYF. The DNA for the CDR3 is TGTGCCAGCAGTGACTTACAGAAAACCTACGAGCAGTACTTC.

This clonotype was found once. This may be a read error: a much more frequent sequence differs by one nucleotide. The V call is TRBV4-1, the J call TRBJ2-7, with D maybe TRBD2 (5 bases). Looked up from germline, CDR1 is MGHRA and CDR2 is YSYEKL. Trimming left V 4 bases short and J 3 bases short, with 13 bases between. The CDR3 extends over 14 amino acids. The CDR3 coding sequence is TGCGCCAGCAGCCTAGTCCCGAGGGACTACGAGCAGTACTTC. This translates into CASSLVPRDYEQYF.

This clonotype was picked up many times. V is TRBV7-9 and J is TRBJ1-1; D unclear. Germline CDR1 SEHNR, CDR2 FQNEAQ (reference sequence). V was cut by 2 bases and J by 3 bases, with 7 bases left in between. The CDR3 length is 13 residues. In DNA form, the CDR3 reads TGTGCCAGCAGCTTACCCCATTACACTGAAGCTTTCTTT. Amino acids: CASSLPHYTEAFF.

This clonotype was seen more than once but under ten times. The chain combines TRBV27 with TRBJ2-5; 9 bases agree with TRBD1. CDR1 MNHEY and CDR2 SMNVEV come from the germline V gene (reference sequence). This CDR3 has 16 amino acids. After removal of 6 bases from V and 3 bases from J, the junction contained 11 bases not matched to a gene. In DNA, the CDR3 is TGTGCCAGCAGGGAGCTACCTACAGGGGGCGAAGAGACCCAGTACTTC. Its protein is CASRELPTGGEETQYF.

To note about this clonotype: A much larger clone differs from this one at a single base, so this may be a read error. Because it lacks the conserved phenylalanine or tryptophan at the end, this CDR3 is likely a read error. The chain has TRBV19 and TRBJ2-7, with 7 positions matching TRBD1. Germline V gene lookup returns CDR1 LNHDA and CDR2 SQIVND (reference sequence). The V gene end was trimmed by 9 bases and the J gene end by 5 bases; junction bases not matched to a gene: 4. The CDR3 totals 11 residues. The CDR3 sequence is CASRQGHEQYL. The CDR3 DNA is TGTGCCAGCAGACAGGGCCACGAGCAGTACCTC.

Many counts were recorded for this clonotype. V usage is TRBV7-2 and J usage is TRBJ2-2; D call uncertain. CDR3 length equals 12 residues. Germline values: CDR1 SGHTA, CDR2 FQGNSA. Trimming took off 5 bases at V and 6 bases at J, with 7 bases between the two ends. Written as DNA, the CDR3 is TGTGCCAGCAGCCCTAGGGCCGGGGAGCTGTTTTTT. Its protein product is CASSPRAGELFF.

This clonotype was found many times. This chain joins TRBV7-9 and TRBJ2-7, with TRBD1 matching 8 bases. The V segment lost 1 base and the J segment 4 bases; nucleotides outside the gene matches: 3. The CDR3 is 14 residues long. Looked up from germline, CDR1 is SEHNR and CDR2 is FQNEAQ (reference sequence). Written as DNA, the CDR3 is TGTGCCAGCAGCTTAGAGGGACAGGCATACGAGCAGTACTTC. Translation gives CASSLEGQAYEQYF.

The genes are TRBV27 and TRBJ2-3; D not resolved. Trimming shortened V by 4 bases and J by 0 bases, and 11 bases separated the two germline ends. The CDR3 has 15 amino acids. Germline V gives CDR1 MNHEY, CDR2 SMNVEV (reference sequence). Here the CDR3 DNA reads TGTGCCAGCAGTTCGCTAGGTGCTAGCACAGATACGCAGTATTTT. This translates into CASSSLGASTDTQYF.

This clonotype was seen a few times. The J gene is TRBJ2-7, the V gene TRBV4-3, with D possibly TRBD1 on 5 matching bases. CDR1 and CDR2 (germline): LGHNA, YSLEER. V was shortened by 0 bases and J by 12 bases, with 15 bases between the two germline ends. This CDR3 is 13 amino acids long. The DNA of the CDR3 is TGCGCCAGCAGCCAAGATATTTCAGGGCTTCGGTACTTC. Its protein product is CASSQDISGLRYF.

Of note for this clonotype: The CDR3 does not end in the conserved phenylalanine or tryptophan, so this is likely a read error. The rearrangement links TRBV6-2 or TRBV6-3 to TRBJ2-7, with D perhaps matching TRBD1 or TRBD2 (10 bases each). Trimming shortened V by 6 bases and J by 5 bases, and 35 bases separated the two germline ends. This CDR3 contains 20 residues. The germline V gene encodes CDR1 MNHEY and CDR2 SVGEGT. Written as DNA, the CDR3 is TGTGCCAGCAGCTTACCCGGGACAGGGGCTAGCGGGAGCGTTCCCCACGAGCAGTACTCC. This codes for CASSLPGTGASGSVPHEQYS.

This clonotype was seen repeatedly, ten times or more. The chain recombines TRBV7-9 with TRBJ1-1; D not resolved. With 1 base removed from V and 0 bases from J, the gap between germline ends came to 9 bases. CDR3 size: 15 residues. From germline, CDR1 is SEHNR and CDR2 FQNEAQ (reference sequence). CDR3 coding DNA: TGTGCCAGCAGCTTAGATCTGGGCATGAACACTGAAGCTTTCTTT. Protein sequence: CASSLDLGMNTEAFF.

Details on this clonotype: This clone may be a read error of a much larger clone one base away. The chain links TRBV28 to TRBJ1-5; 7 bases map to TRBD1. The CDR3 extends over 16 amino acids. Germline V gene lookup returns CDR1 MDHEN and CDR2 SYDVKM. Here the CDR3 reads CASSLRSEGAQQPQRF. The CDR3 DNA reads TGTGCCAGCAGTTTGCGGTCGGAGGGGGCTCAACAGCCCCAGCGTTTT. Using reference TRBV28 and TRBJ1-5 for the parts outside the CDR3, the full variable domain is DVKVTQSSRYLVKRTGEKVFLECVQDMDHENMFWYRQDPGLGLRLIYFSYDVKMKEKGDIPEGYSVSREKKERFSLILESASTNQTSMYLCASSLRSEGAQQPQRFGDGTRLSIL.

As to this clonotype: A much larger clonotype is one base distant, so this may be a read error. This chain joins TRBV5-4 and TRBJ1-4; TRBD1 is a possible D gene (5 bases). Trimming took off 2 bases at V and 5 bases at J, with 13 bases between the two ends. The CDR3 is made up of 15 amino acids. CDR1 is SGHNT and CDR2 is YYREEE in the germline V gene (reference sequence). CDR3 residues: CASSLAGTGNEKLFF. CDR3 sequence (DNA): TGTGCCAGCAGCTTAGCCGGGACGGGAAATGAAAAACTGTTTTTT.

Note on this clonotype: A much larger clone is a single base away; this may be a read error. The chain uses TRBV10-3 and TRBJ2-1, with D uncertain. The germline gives CDR1 ENHRY, CDR2 SYGVKD. CDR3 size: 13 residues. The V gene lost 2 bases and the J gene lost 3 bases, with 5 bases spanning the gap. The CDR3 sequence is CAISEGLYNEQFF. The CDR3 coding sequence is TGTGCCATCAGTGAGGGGCTCTACAATGAGCAGTTCTTC.

Concerning this clonotype itself: A much larger clone sits a single nucleotide away, making a read error possible. The chain employs TRBV19 and TRBJ1-3, with D unresolved. Germline V lookup: CDR1 LNHDA, CDR2 SQIVND (reference sequence). V dropped 3 bases and J dropped 2 bases, with 11 bases sitting between them. The CDR3 runs to 15 residues. The CDR3 nucleotides read TGTGCCAGTAGTATCCACATGAGCCCTGGAAACACCATATATTTT. It encodes CASSIHMSPGNTIYF.

This clonotype has at least ten counts. The CDR3, as DNA: TGCGCCAGCAGCCAAGAGGGGAGATCAACTAATGAAAAACTGTTTTTT. Its translation: CASSQEGRSTNEKLFF. This chain joins TRBV4-3 and TRBJ1-4; no reliable D call. Germline lookup yields CDR1 LGHNA and CDR2 YSLEER. This CDR3 spans 16 amino acids. Trimming pared 0 bases from V and 0 bases from J, leaving 8 bases between.

Only a few counts were recorded for this clonotype. This chain's CDR3 is CASRPRKEYPTYEQYF. CDR3 in DNA: TGTGCCAGCAGACCGAGGAAGGAATATCCTACCTACGAGCAGTACTTC. This chain connects TRBV5-6 to TRBJ2-7, with no clear D. V was clipped by 5 bases and J by 2 bases, with 20 bases between them. The CDR3 runs 16 residues. CDR1 SGHDT and CDR2 YYEEEE come from the germline V gene.

With respect to this clonotype: This may be a read error: a much more frequent sequence differs by one nucleotide. The chain joins TRBV29-1 to TRBJ1-3; D not certain. Per germline, CDR1 SQVTM and CDR2 ANQGSEA. The CDR3 is 15 residues long. This chain's CDR3 is CGVEDYGNSGNTIYF. CDR3 nucleotides: TGCGGCGTTGAAGATTACGGAAATTCTGGAAACACCATATATTTT.

Notes on this clonotype: This sequence may be a read error, since a much larger clone differs from it by one base. The chain has TRBV12-3 or TRBV12-4 and TRBJ2-1, with TRBD2 matching over 12 bases. V shed 6 bases, J shed 8 bases, and the junction held 11 bases outside the gene matches. The CDR3 has 16 residues. The CDR3 DNA follows: TGTGCCAGCAGCCCGACTAGCGGGGGCCTCTTAGATGAGCAGTTCTTC. Translating it yields CASSPTSGGLLDEQFF.

The V gene is TRBV4-3, the J gene TRBJ2-2; 8 nucleotides align to TRBD2. CDR1 LGHNA and CDR2 YSLEER come from the germline V gene. This CDR3 contains 16 residues. Germline trimming cut 4 bases from V and 4 bases from J; bases unmatched to any gene: 8. CDR3 region: CASSRTTSGGTGELFF. The CDR3 DNA sequence: TGCGCCAGCAGCCGAACAACTAGCGGAGGCACCGGGGAGCTGTTTTTT.